Following are 21 T cell receptor beta chains from one sample sequenced in a study of blood T cell repertoires in COVID-19. Sequencing used immunoSEQ multiplex PCR; TCRdb keeps in-frame clones, though not all of them. The sample lists 150,000 or so clones, 82% seen once, with roughly 15% in the top ten. Sequencing input: peripheral blood. These receptor sequences come from a human donor with acute or convalescent COVID-19. The donor label of this sample is uncertain.

The chain links TRBV12-3 or TRBV12-4 to TRBJ2-5; D unclear. The CDR3 totals 12 residues. Trimming removed 6 bases from V and 4 bases from J, with 9 bases in between. The CDR3, as DNA: TGTGCCAGCAGCTATCTAAGAGAGACCCAGTACTTC. Amino acid sequence: CASSYLRETQYF.

The chain joins TRBV7-9 to TRBJ1-3, with D perhaps matching TRBD1 (6 bases). Looked up from germline, CDR1 is SEHNR and CDR2 is FQNEAQ (reference sequence). CDR3 length: 13 amino acids. The V gene lost 5 bases and the J gene lost 4 bases, with 9 bases spanning the gap. Written as DNA, the CDR3 is TGTGCCAGCAGCGCGGACAGCGGAAACACCATATATTTT. This encodes CASSADSGNTIYF.

This clone came up once. V is TRBV10-3 and J is TRBJ1-2; no clear D. V lost 0 bases and J lost 6, with 8 bases in between. This CDR3 spans 13 amino acids. Germline values: CDR1 ENHRY, CDR2 SYGVKD. CDR3 amino acids: CAISESSVDGYTF. CDR3 coding DNA: TGTGCCATCAGTGAGTCCAGCGTCGATGGCTACACCTTC.

The chain has TRBV27 and TRBJ2-3, with D possibly being TRBD2 (6 bases). Trimming stripped 6 bases from V and 3 bases from J, with 25 bases between. This CDR3 is built from 18 residues. CDR1 is MNHEY and CDR2 is SMNVEV in the germline V gene (reference sequence). The CDR3 reads CASRPNALRDSQTDTQYF. In nucleotides, the CDR3 is TGTGCCAGCAGACCTAACGCCCTCAGGGACTCTCAAACAGATACGCAGTATTTT.

J is TRBJ1-6 and V is TRBV6-1, with D maybe TRBD1 (5 bases). The germline V gene encodes CDR1 MNHNS and CDR2 SASEGT. The V gene lost 6 bases and the J gene lost 10 bases, with 16 bases spanning the gap. The CDR3 runs to 14 residues. The CDR3 here is CASSSGPPGSPLHF. As DNA, the CDR3 is TGTGCCAGCAGCTCCGGGCCGCCAGGGTCACCCCTCCACTTT.

The chain uses TRBV25-1 and TRBJ1-2, with a weak D call TRBD1 (5 bases). The length of the CDR3 is 16 residues. Trimming took 3 bases from V and 1 from J, leaving 15 bases between them. The germline V gene has CDR1 MGHDK and CDR2 SYGVNS. In DNA form, the CDR3 reads TGTGCCAGCAGTGAGGATAGGGGTTCCTATAACTATGGCTACACCTTC. This gives the protein CASSEDRGSYNYGYTF.

The chain employs TRBV5-1 and TRBJ1-2; 9 bases map to TRBD1. V trimming: 3 bases; J trimming: 8 bases; junction bases outside the gene matches: 5. The CDR3 length is 13 residues. Germline V gene sequence: CDR1 SGHRS, CDR2 YFSETQ. The CDR3 DNA reads as TGCGCCAGCAGCTGGGGACAGGGAACGGGCTACACCTTC. It translates to CASSWGQGTGYTF.

The chain recombines TRBV7-2 with TRBJ2-3; 8 bases agree with TRBD2. Per germline, CDR1 SGHTA and CDR2 FQGNSA. This CDR3 is built from 18 residues. Unmatched junction bases numbered 13, after V lost 0 bases and J lost 5 bases. CDR3 in amino acids: CASSLAWVGGGKQDTQYF. CDR3 nucleotides: TGTGCCAGCAGCTTAGCCTGGGTTGGCGGGGGGAAGCAAGATACGCAGTATTTT.

This chain connects TRBV6-4 to TRBJ1-1, with unresolved D. CDR1 is MRHNA, CDR2 SNTAGT, per germline. The CDR3 has 15 residues. The V gene lost 7 bases and the J gene lost 1 base, with 16 bases spanning the gap. Here the CDR3 reads CASTPRIDENTEAFF. The CDR3 bases are TGTGCCAGCACGCCCAGGATAGATGAGAACACTGAAGCTTTCTTT.

V usage is TRBV3-1 (or the pseudogene TRBV3-2) and J usage is TRBJ1-2, with a tentative D call TRBD1 (5 bases). This CDR3 comprises 16 residues. Trimming cost V 0 bases and J 4 bases, with 15 bases left between them. Germline V gene data show CDR1 as LGHDT and CDR2 as YNNKEL (reference sequence). As DNA, the CDR3 is TGTGCCAGCAGCCAAGAGGTTCGGGCAGGGTCCTATGGCTACACCTTC. Protein product: CASSQEVRAGSYGYTF.

This clone was recorded only once. The genes are TRBV6-5 and TRBJ2-1; TRBD2 agrees at 12 bases. CDR1 is MNHEY and CDR2 is SVGAGI in the germline V gene. V was pared by 6 bases and J by 5 bases, with 5 bases of the junction left unmatched. The CDR3 is 15 residues long. CDR3 residues: CASRRLAGEHNEQFF. In DNA, the CDR3 is TGTGCCAGCAGGCGACTAGCGGGGGAACACAATGAGCAGTTCTTC.

The chain is built from TRBV19 and TRBJ1-2, with 7 bases aligning to TRBD1. The germline CDR1 and CDR2 sequences are LNHDA and SQIVND (reference sequence). The junction had 8 bases not matched to a gene; V was cut back by 9 bases and J by 4 bases. This CDR3 is built from 13 residues. CDR3 nucleotides: TGTGCCAGCGAGACAGGGAGCCTCTATGGCTACACCTTC. It codes for CASETGSLYGYTF.

This clone was observed a few times. The rearrangement joins TRBV3-1 (or the pseudogene TRBV3-2) to TRBJ2-7; possibly TRBD2 for D (5 bases). Germline V gene data show CDR1 as LGHDT and CDR2 as YNNKEL (reference sequence). V was trimmed by 1 base and J by 3 bases, leaving 13 bases between them. CDR3 length: 15 residues. The CDR3 here is CASSQGFKGGYEQYF. The CDR3 nucleotides read TGTGCCAGCAGCCAAGGGTTCAAAGGAGGCTACGAGCAGTACTTC.

The V and J genes are TRBV2 and TRBJ2-3; 8 bases line up with TRBD1. Per the germline V gene, CDR1 is SNHLY and CDR2 is FYNNEI. Losses at the gene ends were 2 bases for V and 12 bases for J; bases not matched to a gene: 7. The CDR3 contains 13 residues. DNA for the CDR3: TGTGCCAGCAGTGAACAGGGGGCAGGGGCCCAGTATTTT. This translates into CASSEQGAGAQYF.

This chain uses TRBV29-1 with TRBJ2-7; weak D call: TRBD2 (6 bases). This CDR3 contains 13 residues. With 1 base removed from V and 5 bases from J, the gap between germline ends came to 12 bases. Germline CDR1 is SQVTM and CDR2 is ANQGSEA. This chain's CDR3 is CSVEGDSGHEQYF. The CDR3 coding sequence is TGCAGCGTTGAAGGTGATAGCGGCCACGAGCAGTACTTC.

The chain is built from TRBV5-5 and TRBJ1-2; D is perhaps TRBD1 (5 bases). CDR1 is SGHKS, CDR2 YYEKEE, per germline (reference sequence). V was cut by 0 bases and J by 4 bases, with 10 bases left in between. This CDR3 contains 14 residues. The CDR3 bases are TGTGCCAGCAGCTTGGAGCCAGGGCCCTATGGCTACACCTTC. Protein sequence: CASSLEPGPYGYTF.

With respect to this clone: Mismatch with germline at one junction end may stem from a read error. The chain is built from TRBV7-2 and TRBJ1-6; weak D call: TRBD1 (6 bases). CDR1 is SGHTA and CDR2 is FQGNSA in the germline V gene. This CDR3 is built from 14 residues. This CDR3 reads CASNLQGYNSPLHF. In DNA form, the CDR3 reads TGTGCCAGCAACTTACAGGGCTATAATTCACCCCTCCACTTT.

The chain uses TRBV11-2 and TRBJ1-4, with 10 bases lining up with TRBD1. The CDR3 spans 15 residues. Looked up from germline, CDR1 is SGHAT and CDR2 is FQNNGV. Trimming at V came to 1 base and at J to 8 bases, leaving 4 bases not matched to a gene. CDR3 in amino acids: CASSLGTGGGEKLFF. The CDR3 DNA reads TGTGCCAGCAGCTTAGGGACAGGGGGAGGCGAAAAACTGTTTTTT.

This chain links TRBV12-3 or TRBV12-4 with TRBJ1-6; unclear D gene. Trimming removed 5 bases from V and 14 bases from J, with 13 bases in between. The CDR3 runs to 12 residues. CDR3 residues: CASSLSLQTLHF. As DNA, the CDR3 is TGTGCCAGCAGTCTATCTTTGCAAACCCTCCACTTT.

This chain links TRBV11-3 with TRBJ2-1, with unresolved D. Germline V CDR1 and CDR2: SGHNT, YENEEA. The CDR3 runs to 14 residues. The V gene lost 2 bases and the J gene lost 5 bases, with 10 bases spanning the gap. CDR3 nucleotides: TGTGCCAGCAGCTTAATGGGCCTGAACAATGAGCAGTTCTTC. Its protein is CASSLMGLNNEQFF.

CDR3 bases: TGTGCCAGCAGCTTGGGACTAGAGAACACCGGGGAGCTGTTTTTT. Its translation is CASSLGLENTGELFF. This chain uses TRBV11-3 with TRBJ2-2; 8 nucleotides agree with TRBD2. V lost 3 bases and J lost 1; bases outside the gene matches: 1. Germline CDR1 and CDR2: SGHNT and YENEEA. The CDR3 runs to 15 residues.